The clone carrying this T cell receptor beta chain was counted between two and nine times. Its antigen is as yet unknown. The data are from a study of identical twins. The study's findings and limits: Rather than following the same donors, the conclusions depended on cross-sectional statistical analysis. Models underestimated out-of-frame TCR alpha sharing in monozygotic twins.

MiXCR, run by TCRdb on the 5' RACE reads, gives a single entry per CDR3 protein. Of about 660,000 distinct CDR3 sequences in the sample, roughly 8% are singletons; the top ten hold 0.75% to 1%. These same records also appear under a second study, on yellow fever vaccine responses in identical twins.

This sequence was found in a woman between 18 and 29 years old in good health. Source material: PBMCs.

In DNA, the CDR3 is TGCAGTGCTAGCGAGCGGGGGATCTCCTACGAGCAGTACTTC. Its translation: CSASERGISYEQYF. The chain is built from TRBV20-1 and TRBJ2-7; 8 nucleotides align to TRBD2. The CDR3 spans 14 residues. V shed 3 bases and J 0 bases; nucleotides not matched to a gene: 4. The germline V gene has CDR1 DFQATT and CDR2 SNEGSKA (reference sequence).